The 7 T cell receptor beta chains reported below all come from one sample, sequenced in a study of cytomegalovirus exposure and HLA in healthy donors. Primers for the PCR totalled 60 Vbeta and 13 Jbeta. Here immunoSEQ multiplex PCR was the method, and the copy in TCRdb shows in-frame clones only, minus some. The sample carries 110,000 or so clones, roughly 77% recorded once. Sequenced sample: PBMCs. All receptors come from a man aged 40-50 years in good health and CMV-seronegative.

The chain carries TRBV7-2 and TRBJ1-6; 10 bases are a match to TRBD1. The junction had 11 bases not matched to a gene; V was cut back by 4 bases and J by 8 bases. The CDR3 spans 17 residues. The V gene's germline CDR1 is SGHTA and CDR2 FQGNSA. The CDR3 DNA sequence: TGTGCCAGCAGCTCGCTGGACAGGGGGTCGTTTCATTCACCCCTCCACTTT. Protein: CASSSLDRGSFHSPLHF.

The chain uses TRBV9 and TRBJ1-5; the D is unclear. The CDR3 extends over 14 amino acids. CDR1 and CDR2 (germline): SGDLS, YYNGEE. V lost 4 bases to trimming and J lost 1 base, with 9 bases between them. CDR3 loop: CASSPGRSNQPQHF. CDR3 DNA: TGTGCCAGCAGCCCCGGGAGGAGCAATCAGCCCCAGCATTTT. Drawing the rest from reference TRBV9 and TRBJ1-5, the complete variable domain is DSGVTQTPKHLITATGQRVTLRCSPRSGDLSVYWYQQSLDQGLQFLIQYYNGEERAKGNILERFSAQQFPDLHSELNLSSLELGDSALYFCASSPGRSNQPQHFGDGTRLSIL.

This clone has more than one count but fewer than ten. The J gene is TRBJ2-1, the V gene TRBV9; TRBD2 matches 11 bases. This CDR3 comprises 16 residues. The germline V gene has CDR1 SGDLS and CDR2 YYNGEE. J was trimmed by 6 bases and V by 0 bases; bases with no gene match: 5. The CDR3 spells CASSVELAGGGNEQFF. CDR3 in DNA: TGTGCCAGCAGCGTAGAGTTAGCGGGAGGGGGCAATGAGCAGTTCTTC. Full variable domain (remainder filled in from reference TRBV9 and TRBJ2-1): DSGVTQTPKHLITATGQRVTLRCSPRSGDLSVYWYQQSLDQGLQFLIQYYNGEERAKGNILERFSAQQFPDLHSELNLSSLELGDSALYFCASSVELAGGGNEQFFGPGTRLTVL.

The chain couples TRBV7-9 to TRBJ1-1; 7 bases fit TRBD1. The CDR3 has 15 residues. The J segment lost 8 bases and the V segment lost 7 bases, leaving 16 bases of the junction unmatched. Germline CDR1 is SEHNR and CDR2 is FQNEAQ (reference sequence). In DNA form, the CDR3 reads TGTGCCAGCACCCGGGACAGCATAATCTATTCCGAAGCTTTCTTT. Translated, it gives CASTRDSIIYSEAFF.

The chain combines TRBV7-3 with TRBJ2-6; tentative D call: TRBD1 (6 bases). CDR3 length equals 15 residues. Trimming took 5 bases from V and 2 from J, leaving 10 bases between them. Looked up from germline, CDR1 is SGHTA and CDR2 is FQGTGA. CDR3 nucleotides: TGTGCCAGCAGCCCAGAGGGGGCTGGGGCCAACGTCCTGACTTTC. As protein: CASSPEGAGANVLTF.

V gene TRBV6-1 combines with J gene TRBJ1-1; possible D gene TRBD1, 6 bases. V was pared by 7 bases and J by 1 base, with 10 bases between. Germline lookup yields CDR1 MNHNS and CDR2 SASEGT. The length of the CDR3 is 13 residues. CDR3: CASTSRGNTEAFF. In DNA, the CDR3 is TGTGCCAGCACCAGCAGGGGGAACACTGAAGCTTTCTTT.

The rearrangement uses TRBV7-2 and TRBJ1-5, with a tentative D call TRBD1 (5 bases). Trimming removed 2 bases from V and 6 bases from J, with 23 bases in between. This CDR3 is 18 amino acids long. In germline, CDR1 is SGHTA, CDR2 FQGNSA. CDR3 loop: CASSLSAGAGGSSQPQHF. CDR3 sequence (DNA): TGTGCCAGCAGCTTAAGTGCTGGTGCGGGGGGGTCAAGTCAGCCCCAGCATTTT.